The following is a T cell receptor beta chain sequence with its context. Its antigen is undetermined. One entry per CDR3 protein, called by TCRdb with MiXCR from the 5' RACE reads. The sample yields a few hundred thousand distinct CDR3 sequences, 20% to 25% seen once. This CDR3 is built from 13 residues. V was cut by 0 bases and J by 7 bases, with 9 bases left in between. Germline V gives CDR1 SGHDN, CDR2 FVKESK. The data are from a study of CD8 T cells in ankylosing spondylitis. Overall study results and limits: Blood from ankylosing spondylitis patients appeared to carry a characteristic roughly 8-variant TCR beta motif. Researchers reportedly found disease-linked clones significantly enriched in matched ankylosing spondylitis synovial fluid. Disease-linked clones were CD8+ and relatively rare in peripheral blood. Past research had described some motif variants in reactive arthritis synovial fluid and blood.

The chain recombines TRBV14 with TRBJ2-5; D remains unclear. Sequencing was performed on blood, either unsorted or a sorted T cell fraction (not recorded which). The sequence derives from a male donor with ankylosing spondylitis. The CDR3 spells CASSQDGMWTQYF. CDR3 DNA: TGTGCCAGCAGCCAAGACGGCATGTGGACCCAGTACTTC.